This T cell receptor (beta chain) was recorded in a study of patients and donors after allogeneic stem cell transplantation. From the RT-PCR reads, TCRdb called clonotypes with MiXCR, one entry per CDR3 protein. The table has 920,000 or so distinct CDR3 sequences, more than 15% seen once. The V end lost 3 bases, the J end lost 5 bases, and 13 bases lay between the germline ends. Germline V gene sequence: CDR1 DFQATT, CDR2 SNEGSKA (reference sequence). The CDR3 length is 13 residues. Material: blood, either unsorted or a sorted T cell fraction (not recorded which). The receptor was derived from a human donor who was either an allogeneic HSCT recipient or a stem cell or donor lymphocyte infusion donor (not recorded which). It is not recorded whose cells these are; they may come from a transplant donor. The V call is TRBV20-1, the J call TRBJ2-5; weak D call: TRBD1 (5 bases). This CDR3 is CSARLNKGETQYF. The CDR3 coding sequence is TGCAGTGCTAGGCTAAATAAGGGGGAGACCCAGTACTTC.